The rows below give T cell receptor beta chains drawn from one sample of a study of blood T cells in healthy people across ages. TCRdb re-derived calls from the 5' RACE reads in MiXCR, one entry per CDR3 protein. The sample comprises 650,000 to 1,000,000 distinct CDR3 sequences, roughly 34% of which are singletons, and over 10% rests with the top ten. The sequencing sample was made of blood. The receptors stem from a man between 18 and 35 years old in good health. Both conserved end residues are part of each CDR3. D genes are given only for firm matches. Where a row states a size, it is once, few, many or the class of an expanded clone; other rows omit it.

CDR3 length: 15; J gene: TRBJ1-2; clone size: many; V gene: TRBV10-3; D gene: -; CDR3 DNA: TGTGCCATCAGTGAATCCAGGGGAATTAACTATGGCTACACCTTC; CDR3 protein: CAISESRGINYGYTF
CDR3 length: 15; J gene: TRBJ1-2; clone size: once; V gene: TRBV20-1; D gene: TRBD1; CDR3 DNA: TGCAGTGCCGCTAAGGCAGGGGGTTATTCTGATGGCTACACCTTC; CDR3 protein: CSAAKAGGYSDGYTF
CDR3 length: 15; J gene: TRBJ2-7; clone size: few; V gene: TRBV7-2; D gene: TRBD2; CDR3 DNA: TGTGCCAGCAGCTTAGCGACAGCGGGGGGGCTCGAGCAGTACTTC; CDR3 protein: CASSLATAGGLEQYF
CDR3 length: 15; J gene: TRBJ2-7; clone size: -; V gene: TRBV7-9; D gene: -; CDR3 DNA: TGTGCCAGCAGCTTTACTCGGCTGAGCTCCAACGAGCAGAACTTC; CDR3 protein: CASSFTRLSSNEQNF
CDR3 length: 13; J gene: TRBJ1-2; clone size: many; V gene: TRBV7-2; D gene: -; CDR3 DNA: TGTGCCAGCAGCGTAGGGGCCAACTATGGCTACACCTTC; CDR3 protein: CASSVGANYGYTF
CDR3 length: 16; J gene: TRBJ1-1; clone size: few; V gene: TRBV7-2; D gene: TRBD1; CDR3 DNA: TGTGCCAGCAGCTTAGTTTACCAGGGGGCGGGCGCTGAAGCTTTCTTT; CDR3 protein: CASSLVYQGAGAEAFF
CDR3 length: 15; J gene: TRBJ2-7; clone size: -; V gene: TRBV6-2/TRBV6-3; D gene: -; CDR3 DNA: TGTGCCAGCATAGGAACCTGGGGGGAGGAGTACGAGCAGTACTTC; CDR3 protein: CASIGTWGEEYEQYF
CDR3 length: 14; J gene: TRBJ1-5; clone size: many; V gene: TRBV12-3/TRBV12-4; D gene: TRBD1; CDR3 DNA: TGTGCCAGCAGTTTCACAGGGGCGAATCAGCCCCAGCATTTT; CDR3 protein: CASSFTGANQPQHF
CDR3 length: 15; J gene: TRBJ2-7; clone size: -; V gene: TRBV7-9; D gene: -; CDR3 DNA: TGTGCCAGCAGCCTAGGCGGGACACTTACCTACGAGCAGTACTTC; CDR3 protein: CASSLGGTLTYEQYF
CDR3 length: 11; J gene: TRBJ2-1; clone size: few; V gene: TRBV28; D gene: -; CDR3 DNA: TGTGCCAGCAAGCAGGGCAATGAGCAGTTCTTC; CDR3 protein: CASKQGNEQFF
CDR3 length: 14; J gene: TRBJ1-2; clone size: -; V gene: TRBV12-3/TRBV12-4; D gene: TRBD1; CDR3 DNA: TGTGCCAGCAGATTCGGACAGGGGGCCTATGGCTACACCTTC; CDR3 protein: CASRFGQGAYGYTF
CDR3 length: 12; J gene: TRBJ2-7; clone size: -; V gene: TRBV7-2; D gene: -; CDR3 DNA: TGTGCCAGCAGCTTATACCACCACGAGCAGTACTTC; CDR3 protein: CASSLYHHEQYF
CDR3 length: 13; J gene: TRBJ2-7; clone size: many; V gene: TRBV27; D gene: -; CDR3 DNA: TGTGCCAGCAGTTTGGGACACTTCTACGAGCAGTACTTC; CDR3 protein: CASSLGHFYEQYF
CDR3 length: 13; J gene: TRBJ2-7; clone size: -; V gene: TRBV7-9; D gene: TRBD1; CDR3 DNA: TGTGCCAGCAGCGACGGACAGGGATACGAGCAGTACTTC; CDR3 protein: CASSDGQGYEQYF
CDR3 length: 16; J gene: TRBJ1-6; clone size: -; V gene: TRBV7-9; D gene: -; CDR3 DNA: TGTGCCAGCAGCTTGGGCTTGGGGCAGGGGAATTCACCCCCCCACTTT; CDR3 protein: CASSLGLGQGNSPPHF
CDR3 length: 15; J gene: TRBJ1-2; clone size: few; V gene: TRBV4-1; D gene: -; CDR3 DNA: TGCGCCAGCAGCCAACCCCCCGTTCGATCTGGCGGCTACACCTTC; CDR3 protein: CASSQPPVRSGGYTF
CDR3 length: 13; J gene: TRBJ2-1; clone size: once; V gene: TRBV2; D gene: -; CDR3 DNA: TGTGCCAGCGTTGATACGAGAGACAATGAGCAGTTCTTC; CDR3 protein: CASVDTRDNEQFF
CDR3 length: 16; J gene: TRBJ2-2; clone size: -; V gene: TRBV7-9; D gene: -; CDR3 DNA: TGTGCCAGCAGCTTAGTTACCGGGATGAACACCGGGGAGCTGTTTTTT; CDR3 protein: CASSLVTGMNTGELFF
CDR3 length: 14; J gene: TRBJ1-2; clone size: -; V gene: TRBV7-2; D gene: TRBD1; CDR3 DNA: TGTGCCAGCAGCAACAGACAGGGGGCTCTAGGCTACACCTTC; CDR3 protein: CASSNRQGALGYTF
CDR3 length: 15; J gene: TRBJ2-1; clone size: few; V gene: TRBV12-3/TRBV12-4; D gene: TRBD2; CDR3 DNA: TGTGCCAGCAGGGAGACTAGCGGGCCAAACAATGAGCAGTTCTTC; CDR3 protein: CASRETSGPNNEQFF
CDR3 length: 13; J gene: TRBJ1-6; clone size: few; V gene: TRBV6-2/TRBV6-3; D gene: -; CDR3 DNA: TGTACCAGCAGTAACGGGGGAAATTCACCCCTCCACTTT; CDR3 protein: CTSSNGGNSPLHF
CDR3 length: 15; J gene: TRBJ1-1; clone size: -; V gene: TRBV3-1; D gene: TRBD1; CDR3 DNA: TGTGCCAGCAGCCCACGAACAGGGGGTGTCACTGAAGCTTTCTTT; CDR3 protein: CASSPRTGGVTEAFF
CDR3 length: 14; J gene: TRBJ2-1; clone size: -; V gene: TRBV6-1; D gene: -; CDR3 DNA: TGTGCCAGCAGTGAAGCGCTGGGGCTAGGTGAGCAGTTCTTC; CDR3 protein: CASSEALGLGEQFF
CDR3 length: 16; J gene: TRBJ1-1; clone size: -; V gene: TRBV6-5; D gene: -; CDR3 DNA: TGTGCCAGCAGTTACTGGGCAGGTGGGTCGGACACTGAAGCTTTCTTT; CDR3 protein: CASSYWAGGSDTEAFF
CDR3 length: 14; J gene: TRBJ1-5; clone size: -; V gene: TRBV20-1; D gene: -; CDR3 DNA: TGCAGTGCTAGCAATGGCAGGGGCGATCAGCCCCAGCATTTT; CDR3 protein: CSASNGRGDQPQHF
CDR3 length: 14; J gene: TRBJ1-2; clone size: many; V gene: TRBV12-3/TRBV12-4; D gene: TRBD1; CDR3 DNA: TGTGCCAGCAGTCGACAGGGGACCACCTATGGCTACACCTTC; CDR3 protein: CASSRQGTTYGYTF
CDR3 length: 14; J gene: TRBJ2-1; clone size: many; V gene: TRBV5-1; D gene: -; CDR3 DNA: TGCGCCAGCAGCATCGGGACTGATGACAATGAGCAGTTCTTC; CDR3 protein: CASSIGTDDNEQFF
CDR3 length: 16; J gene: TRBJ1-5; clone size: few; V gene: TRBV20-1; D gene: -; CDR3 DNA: TGCAGTGCCGGGGGCAGGGACTCTAATAGCAATCAGCCCCAGCATTTT; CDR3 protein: CSAGGRDSNSNQPQHF
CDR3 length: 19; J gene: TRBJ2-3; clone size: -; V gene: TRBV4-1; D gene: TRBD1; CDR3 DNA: TGCGCCAGCAGCCAAGATCTTATTGTAGGGGGCCCAAGCACAGATACGCAGTATTTT; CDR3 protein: CASSQDLIVGGPSTDTQYF
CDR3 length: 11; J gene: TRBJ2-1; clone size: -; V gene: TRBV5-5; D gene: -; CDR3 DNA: TGTGCCAGCAGCTTTAGCGAAGAGCAGTTCTTC; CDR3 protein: CASSFSEEQFF
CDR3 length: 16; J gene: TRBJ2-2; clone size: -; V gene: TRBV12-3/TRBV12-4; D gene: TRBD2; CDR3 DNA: TGTGCCAGCAGCCCTCTACTAGCGGGAATCACCGGGGAGCTGTTTTTT; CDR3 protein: CASSPLLAGITGELFF
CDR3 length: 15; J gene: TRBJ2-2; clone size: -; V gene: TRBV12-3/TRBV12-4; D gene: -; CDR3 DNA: TGTGCCAGCAGTTTAAGACAGTCCAACACCGGGGAGCTGTTTTTT; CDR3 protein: CASSLRQSNTGELFF
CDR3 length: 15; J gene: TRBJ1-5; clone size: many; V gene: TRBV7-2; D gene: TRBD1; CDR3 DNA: TGTGCCAGCAGCGCGGGACAGGGTAGCAATCAGCCCCAGCATTTT; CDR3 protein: CASSAGQGSNQPQHF
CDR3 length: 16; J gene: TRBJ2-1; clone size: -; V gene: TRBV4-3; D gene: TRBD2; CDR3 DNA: TGCGCCAGCAGCCAAAGCCGGGGACTAGCGTCGAGTGAGCAGTTCTTC; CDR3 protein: CASSQSRGLASSEQFF
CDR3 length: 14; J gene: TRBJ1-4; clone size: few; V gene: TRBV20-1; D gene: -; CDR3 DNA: TGCAGTGCTATCGGAAGCCCATACTCCGAAAAACTGTTTTTT; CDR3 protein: CSAIGSPYSEKLFF